This paragraph reports one T cell receptor (beta chain). The data originate from a study of control samples from healthy donors and cancer patients. Measured with immunoSEQ multiplex PCR; TCRdb has only the in-frame clones, and not every one. Of over 150,000 clones in the sample, about 94% were seen once. Germline V gives CDR1 SGDLS, CDR2 YYNGEE. V was clipped by 3 bases and J by 0 bases; unmatched bases: 16. The CDR3 is 19 amino acids. This TCR derives from a man in his fifties or sixties with colorectal cancer. This sequence joins TRBV9 and TRBJ1-2; 8 positions match TRBD1. What was sequenced was PBMCs. The chain's CDR3 is CASSADPGGRGPANYGYTF. The DNA for the CDR3 is TGTGCCAGCAGCGCAGACCCCGGAGGCAGGGGGCCAGCTAACTATGGCTACACCTTC.